Below, 6 T cell receptor beta chains from the same sample are listed, as sequenced in a study of blood T cell repertoires in COVID-19. The method was immunoSEQ multiplex PCR; TCRdb's version includes in-frame clones alone and lacks a portion of them. The table records about 370,000 clones, around 87% of them present only once. The source material was peripheral blood. All receptors derive from a woman under 40 with COVID-19, enrolled during active disease.

The chain couples TRBV9 to TRBJ2-3, with 8 bases that match TRBD2. CDR1 is SGDLS and CDR2 is YYNGEE in the germline V gene. Germline trimming cut 0 bases from V and 6 bases from J; bases unmatched to any gene: 6. The CDR3 is 15 amino acids. CDR3 residues: CASSVGSGSYDTQYF. The CDR3 DNA reads TGTGCCAGCAGCGTAGGAAGCGGGAGTTATGATACGCAGTATTTT.

The gene calls are TRBV7-9 and TRBJ2-3; D may be TRBD2 (5 bases). Trimming removed 5 bases at V and 2 bases at J, with 14 bases between. The CDR3 totals 15 residues. Germline V CDR1 and CDR2: SEHNR, FQNEAQ (reference sequence). CDR3 nucleotide sequence: TGTGCCAGCAGCCACGACTATCTGATCACAGATACGCAGTATTTT. Protein: CASSHDYLITDTQYF. Variable domain in full (rest from reference TRBV7-9 and TRBJ2-3): DTGVSQNPRHKITKRGQNVTFRCDPISEHNRLYWYRQTLGQGPEFLTYFQNEAQLEKSRLLSDRFSAERPKGSFSTLEIQRTEQGDSAMYLCASSHDYLITDTQYFGPGTRLTVL.

As DNA, the CDR3 is TGTGCCAGCAGTTCCCGTCTTAGCAATCAGCCCCAGCATTTT. Translated, it gives CASSSRLSNQPQHF. The chain employs TRBV6-6 and TRBJ1-5; D unclear. V lost 4 bases to trimming and J lost 0 bases, with 7 bases between them. Germline V gene sequence: CDR1 MNHNY, CDR2 SVGAGI (reference sequence). This CDR3 has 14 amino acids.

The table lists this clone with a count of one. The CDR3 here is CASSFAGGYEQYF. The DNA for the CDR3 is TGTGCCAGCAGTTTTGCTGGGGGGTACGAGCAGTACTTC. The rearrangement links TRBV28 to TRBJ2-7; D may be TRBD2 (6 bases). Germline CDR1 reads MDHEN; CDR2 reads SYDVKM. The CDR3 is 13 amino acids. Trimming shortened V by 3 bases and J by 4 bases, and 10 bases separated the two germline ends.

This clone has only a few counts. The CDR3 coding sequence is TGTGCCAGCAGTTTAGCCCCTAGGAAGACCCAGTACTTC. Its translation is CASSLAPRKTQYF. The chain links TRBV28 to TRBJ2-5; no clear D gene. The CDR3 sequence is 13 residues long. V lost 2 bases, J lost 6 bases, and 10 bases lay in between. Germline CDR1 and CDR2: MDHEN and SYDVKM.

The V and J genes are TRBV4-1 and TRBJ2-3, with 7 nucleotides matching TRBD2. CDR3 size: 14 residues. V lost 5 bases and J lost 0; bases outside the gene matches: 2. CDR1 is MGHRA and CDR2 is YSYEKL in the germline V gene. For the CDR3, the DNA is TGCGCCAGCAGCGATAGCGGGAGCACAGATACGCAGTATTTT. This codes for CASSDSGSTDTQYF.